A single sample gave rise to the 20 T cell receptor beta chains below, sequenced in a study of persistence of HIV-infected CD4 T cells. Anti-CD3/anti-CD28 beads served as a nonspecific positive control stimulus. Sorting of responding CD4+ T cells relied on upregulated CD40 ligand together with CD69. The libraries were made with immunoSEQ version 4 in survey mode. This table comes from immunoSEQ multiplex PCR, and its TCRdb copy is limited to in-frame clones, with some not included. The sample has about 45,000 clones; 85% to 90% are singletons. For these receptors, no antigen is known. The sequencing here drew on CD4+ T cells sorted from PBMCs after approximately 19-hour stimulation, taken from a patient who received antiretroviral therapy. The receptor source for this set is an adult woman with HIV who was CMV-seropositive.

CDR3: CATSRDWGAEGPGNTIYF. The DNA for the CDR3 is TGTGCCACCAGCAGAGATTGGGGGGCTGAGGGTCCTGGAAACACCATATATTTT. This chain uses TRBV15 with TRBJ1-3, with a tentative D call TRBD1 (6 bases). V gave up 0 bases and J gave up 2 bases, with 17 bases separating them. Germline V gene lookup returns CDR1 LNHNV and CDR2 YYDKDF (reference sequence). This CDR3 has 18 residues.

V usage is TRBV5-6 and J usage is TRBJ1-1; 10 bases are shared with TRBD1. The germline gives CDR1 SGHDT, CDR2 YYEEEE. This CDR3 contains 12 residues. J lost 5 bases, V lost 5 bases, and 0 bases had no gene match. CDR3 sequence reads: CASRGQGTEAFF. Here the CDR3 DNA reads TGTGCCAGCAGGGGACAGGGGACTGAAGCTTTCTTT.

CDR3 protein: CASSIRETSVTGELFF. The CDR3 nucleotides read TGTGCCAGTAGTATTCGGGAGACTAGCGTCACCGGGGAGCTGTTTTTT. This sequence joins TRBV19 and TRBJ2-2; TRBD2 agrees at 8 bases. With V trimmed by 3 bases and J by 4 bases, 7 bases remained unmatched. This CDR3 is 16 amino acids long. CDR1 LNHDA and CDR2 SQIVND come from the germline V gene (reference sequence).

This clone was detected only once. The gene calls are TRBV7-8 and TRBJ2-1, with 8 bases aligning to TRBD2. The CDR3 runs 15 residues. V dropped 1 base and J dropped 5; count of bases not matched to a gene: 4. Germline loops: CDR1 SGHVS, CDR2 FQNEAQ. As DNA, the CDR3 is TGTGCCAGCAGCTTAGGCGCGGGGGGTAACAATGAGCAGTTCTTC. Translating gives CASSLGAGGNNEQFF.

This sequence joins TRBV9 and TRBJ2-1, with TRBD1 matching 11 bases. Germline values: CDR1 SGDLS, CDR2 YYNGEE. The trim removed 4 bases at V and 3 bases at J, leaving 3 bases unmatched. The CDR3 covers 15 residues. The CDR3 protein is CASSTGQGDYNEQFF. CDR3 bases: TGTGCCAGCAGCACGGGACAGGGGGACTACAATGAGCAGTTCTTC. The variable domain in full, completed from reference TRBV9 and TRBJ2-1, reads DSGVTQTPKHLITATGQRVTLRCSPRSGDLSVYWYQQSLDQGLQFLIQYYNGEERAKGNILERFSAQQFPDLHSELNLSSLELGDSALYFCASSTGQGDYNEQFFGPGTRLTVL.

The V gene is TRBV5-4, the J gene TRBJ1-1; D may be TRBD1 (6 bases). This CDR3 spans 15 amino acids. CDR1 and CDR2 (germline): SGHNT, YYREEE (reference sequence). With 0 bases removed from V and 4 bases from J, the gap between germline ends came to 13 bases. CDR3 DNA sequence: TGTGCCAGCAGCTTGGGACAGGCGCAAGGCACTGAAGCTTTCTTT. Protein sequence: CASSLGQAQGTEAFF.

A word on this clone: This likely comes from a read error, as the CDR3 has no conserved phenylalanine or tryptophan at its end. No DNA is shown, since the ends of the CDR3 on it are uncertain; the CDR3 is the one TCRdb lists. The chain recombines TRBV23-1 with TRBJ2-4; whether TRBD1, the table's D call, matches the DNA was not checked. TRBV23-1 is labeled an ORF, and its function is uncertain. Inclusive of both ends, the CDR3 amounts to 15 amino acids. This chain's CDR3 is CASSQHEWGQKHSAI.

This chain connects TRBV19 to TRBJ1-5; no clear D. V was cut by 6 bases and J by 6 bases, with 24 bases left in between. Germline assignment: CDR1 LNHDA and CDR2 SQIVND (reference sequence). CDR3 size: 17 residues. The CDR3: CASRPPGSPSRSQPQHF. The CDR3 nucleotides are TGTGCCAGTAGGCCCCCGGGCTCTCCTTCAAGGAGTCAGCCCCAGCATTTT.

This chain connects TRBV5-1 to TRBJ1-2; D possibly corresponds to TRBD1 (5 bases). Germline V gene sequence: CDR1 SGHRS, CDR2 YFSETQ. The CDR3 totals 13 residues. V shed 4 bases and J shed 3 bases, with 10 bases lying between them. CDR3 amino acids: CASSKDTYYGYTF. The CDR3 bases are TGCGCCAGCAGCAAGGACACATACTATGGCTACACCTTC.

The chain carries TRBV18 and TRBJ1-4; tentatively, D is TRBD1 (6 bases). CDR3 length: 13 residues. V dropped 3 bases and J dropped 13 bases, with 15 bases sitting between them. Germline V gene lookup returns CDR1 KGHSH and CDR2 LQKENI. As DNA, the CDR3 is TGTGCCAGCTCACCCAGGGGCTTCGAGGCACTGTTTTTT. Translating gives CASSPRGFEALFF.

The CDR3 nucleotides are TGTGCCAGCAGCTTGGGGAACAGCGGGAGAAATGAGCAGTTCTTC. Its protein is CASSLGNSGRNEQFF. The V gene is TRBV7-2, the J gene TRBJ2-1; TRBD2 matches 8 bases. Looked up from germline, CDR1 is SGHTA and CDR2 is FQGNSA. The CDR3 is 15 amino acids. The trim removed 3 bases at V and 7 bases at J, leaving 8 bases unmatched.

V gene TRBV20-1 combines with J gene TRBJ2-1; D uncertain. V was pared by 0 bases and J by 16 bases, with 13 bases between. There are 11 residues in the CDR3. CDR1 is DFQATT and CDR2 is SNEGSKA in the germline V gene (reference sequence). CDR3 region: CSARDYPWDFF. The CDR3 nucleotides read TGCAGTGCTAGAGATTATCCTTGGGATTTCTTC.

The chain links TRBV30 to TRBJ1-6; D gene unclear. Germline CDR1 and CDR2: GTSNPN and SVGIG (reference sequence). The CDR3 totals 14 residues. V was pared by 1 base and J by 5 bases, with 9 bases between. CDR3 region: CAWSGLADNSPLHF. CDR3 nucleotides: TGTGCCTGGAGTGGTTTGGCGGATAATTCACCCCTCCACTTT.

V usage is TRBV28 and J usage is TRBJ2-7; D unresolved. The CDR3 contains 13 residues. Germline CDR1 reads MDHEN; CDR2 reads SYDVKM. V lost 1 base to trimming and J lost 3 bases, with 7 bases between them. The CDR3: CASSLSPIYEQYF. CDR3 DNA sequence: TGTGCCAGCAGTTTATCGCCTATCTACGAGCAGTACTTC.

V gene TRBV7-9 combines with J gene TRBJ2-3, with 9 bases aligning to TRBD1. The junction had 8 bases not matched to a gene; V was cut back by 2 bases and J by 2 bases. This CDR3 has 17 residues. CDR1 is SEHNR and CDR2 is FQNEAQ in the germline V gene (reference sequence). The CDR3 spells CASSLRRGTGYTDTQYF. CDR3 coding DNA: TGTGCCAGCAGCTTACGGAGGGGGACAGGGTACACAGATACGCAGTATTTT.

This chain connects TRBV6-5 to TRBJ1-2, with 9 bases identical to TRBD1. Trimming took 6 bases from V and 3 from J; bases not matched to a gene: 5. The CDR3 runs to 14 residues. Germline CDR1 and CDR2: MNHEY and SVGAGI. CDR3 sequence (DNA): TGTGCCAGCAGACAGGGGGCGAAAGACTATGGCTACACCTTC. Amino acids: CASRQGAKDYGYTF.

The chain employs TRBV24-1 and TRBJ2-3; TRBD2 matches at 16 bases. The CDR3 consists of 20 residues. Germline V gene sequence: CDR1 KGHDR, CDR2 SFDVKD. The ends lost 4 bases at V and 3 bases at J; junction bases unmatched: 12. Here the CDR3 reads CATSETIGTSGRARTDTQYF. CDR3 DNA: TGTGCCACCAGTGAGACCATTGGGACTAGCGGGAGGGCGCGAACAGATACGCAGTATTTT.

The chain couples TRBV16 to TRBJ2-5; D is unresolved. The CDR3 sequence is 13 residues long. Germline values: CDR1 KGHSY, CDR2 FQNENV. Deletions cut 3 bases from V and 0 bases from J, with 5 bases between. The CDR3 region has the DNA TGTGCCAGCAGCCAGGGGTACCAAGAGACCCAGTACTTC. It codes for CASSQGYQETQYF.

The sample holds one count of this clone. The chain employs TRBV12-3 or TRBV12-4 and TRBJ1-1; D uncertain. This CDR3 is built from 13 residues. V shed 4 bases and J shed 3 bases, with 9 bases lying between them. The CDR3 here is CASSSKADTEAFF. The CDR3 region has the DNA TGTGCCAGCAGTTCAAAAGCGGACACTGAAGCTTTCTTT.

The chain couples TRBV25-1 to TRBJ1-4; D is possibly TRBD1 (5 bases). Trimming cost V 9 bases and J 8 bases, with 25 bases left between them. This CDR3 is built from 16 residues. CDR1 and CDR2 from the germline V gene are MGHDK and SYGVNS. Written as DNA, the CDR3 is TGTGCCAGTAGCCCGGGTAGGGATAGGGCAGGGGAAAAACTGTTTTTT. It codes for CASSPGRDRAGEKLFF.